What follows are 11 T cell receptor beta chains derived from one specimen sequenced in a study of blood T cell repertoires in COVID-19. Here immunoSEQ multiplex PCR was the method, and the copy in TCRdb shows in-frame clones only, minus some. The table includes hundreds of thousands of clones, 82% detected once. The sequenced sample was peripheral blood. These TCRs come from a woman aged 55-69 years with active or convalescent COVID-19.

J is TRBJ2-7 and V is TRBV27; 9 bases are a match to TRBD2. CDR3 length: 15 residues. The germline gives CDR1 MNHEY, CDR2 SMNVEV (reference sequence). Trimming took 6 bases from V and 1 from J; bases not matched to a gene: 7. As DNA, the CDR3 is TGTGCCAGCAGGGGAGCGGGGGGCAATTCCTACGAGCAGTACTTC. Its translation is CASRGAGGNSYEQYF.

In its sample, this clone was seen once. The V and J genes are TRBV29-1 and TRBJ2-2; the match to TRBD1 covers 12 bases. Germline values: CDR1 SQVTM, CDR2 ANQGSEA. The CDR3 covers 15 residues. V gave up 6 bases and J gave up 6 bases; unmatched junction bases: 8. The CDR3: CSVETGTGGSGELFF. In nucleotides, the CDR3 is TGCAGCGTGGAAACCGGGACAGGGGGCTCCGGGGAGCTGTTTTTT.

This chain uses TRBV2 with TRBJ1-1; D is uncertain. This CDR3 has 13 residues. Trimming took off 6 bases at V and 2 bases at J, with 10 bases between the two ends. CDR1 is SNHLY and CDR2 is FYNNEI in the germline V gene. The CDR3 is CASRHSKNTEAFF. DNA of the CDR3: TGTGCCAGCAGGCACAGTAAAAACACTGAAGCTTTCTTT.

The V call is TRBV6-5, the J call TRBJ1-1, with D perhaps TRBD1 (6 bases). Deletions cut 6 bases from V and 1 base from J, with 12 bases between. This CDR3 has 14 amino acids. The germline gives CDR1 MNHEY, CDR2 SVGAGI. The CDR3 protein is CASSRDIPNTEAFF. DNA for the CDR3: TGTGCCAGCAGCCGGGACATCCCGAACACTGAAGCTTTCTTT.

This clone appeared a few times. The chain uses TRBV11-2 and TRBJ1-5; D call uncertain. The CDR3 totals 13 residues. V lost 2 bases, J lost 2 bases, and 4 bases lay in between. The germline CDR1 and CDR2 sequences are SGHAT and FQNNGV. CDR3 DNA: TGTGCCAGCAGCTTACAGGGCAATCAGCCCCAGCATTTT. Encoded protein: CASSLQGNQPQHF.

J is TRBJ1-5 and V is TRBV30; weak D call: TRBD1 (6 bases). V was trimmed by 2 bases and J by 6 bases, leaving 17 bases between them. The CDR3 totals 15 residues. From germline, CDR1 is GTSNPN and CDR2 SVGIG (reference sequence). The CDR3: CAWSITGIGGQPQHF. The CDR3 DNA reads TGTGCCTGGAGTATTACAGGGATCGGCGGTCAGCCCCAGCATTTT.

This chain links TRBV13 with TRBJ1-1; a possible D gene is TRBD1 (5 bases). The germline CDR1 and CDR2 sequences are PRHDT and FYEKMQ (reference sequence). V gave up 6 bases and J gave up 5 bases, with 13 bases separating them. The length of the CDR3 is 13 residues. This CDR3 is CASRQLQGTEAFF. CDR3 bases: TGTGCCAGCAGGCAACTTCAGGGTACTGAAGCTTTCTTT.

The rearrangement links TRBV18 to TRBJ2-5, with D possibly being TRBD2 (5 bases). The V end lost 3 bases, the J end lost 0 bases, and 17 bases lay between the germline ends. Germline CDR1 reads KGHSH; CDR2 reads LQKENI. The CDR3 sequence is 17 residues long. CDR3 nucleotide sequence: TGTGCCAGCTCACCCCCCGCCGGGATGGGGTACCAAGAGACCCAGTACTTC. Its protein is CASSPPAGMGYQETQYF.

The chain has TRBV19 and TRBJ1-1; 7 nucleotides match TRBD1. CDR1 is LNHDA, CDR2 SQIVND, per germline (reference sequence). This CDR3 spans 14 amino acids. The V and J ends lost 4 bases and 1 base, in that order; junction bases with no gene match: 3. CDR3 bases: TGTGCCAGTAGTACACAGGGGAGGAACACTGAAGCTTTCTTT. Its translation: CASSTQGRNTEAFF. The variable domain in full, with the rest retrieved from reference TRBV19 and TRBJ1-1, is DGGITQSPKYLFRKEGQNVTLSCEQNLNHDAMYWYRQDPGQGLRLIYYSQIVNDFQKGDIAEGYSVSREKKESFPLTVTSAQKNPTAFYLCASSTQGRNTEAFFGQGTRLTVV.

This chain links TRBV5-1 with TRBJ2-1; 7 nucleotides match TRBD2. Trimming took 4 bases from V and 4 from J; bases not matched to a gene: 2. CDR3 length: 13 residues. Germline lookup yields CDR1 SGHRS and CDR2 YFSETQ. CDR3 sequence reads: CASSPRGYNEQFF. The CDR3 DNA reads as TGCGCCAGCAGCCCGCGGGGGTACAATGAGCAGTTCTTC.

The V call is TRBV4-1, the J call TRBJ2-1, with D possibly matching TRBD2 (7 bases). Trimming took off 4 bases at V and 0 bases at J, with 16 bases between the two ends. The length of the CDR3 is 17 residues. Germline assignment: CDR1 MGHRA and CDR2 YSYEKL. CDR3 protein: CASSPGGRGSSYNEQFF. For the CDR3, the DNA is TGCGCCAGCAGCCCCGGGGGGCGGGGGAGCTCCTACAATGAGCAGTTCTTC.